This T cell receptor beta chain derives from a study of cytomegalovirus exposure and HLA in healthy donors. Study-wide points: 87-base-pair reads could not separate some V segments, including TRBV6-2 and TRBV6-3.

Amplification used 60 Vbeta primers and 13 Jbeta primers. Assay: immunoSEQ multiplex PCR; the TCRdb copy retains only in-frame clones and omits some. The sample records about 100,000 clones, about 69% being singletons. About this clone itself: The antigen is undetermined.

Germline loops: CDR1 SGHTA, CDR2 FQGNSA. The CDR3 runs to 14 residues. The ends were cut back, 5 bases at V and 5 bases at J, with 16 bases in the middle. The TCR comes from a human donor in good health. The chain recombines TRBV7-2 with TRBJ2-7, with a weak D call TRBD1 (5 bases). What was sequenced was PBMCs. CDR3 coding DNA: TGTGCCAGCAGCCAAATATCCAGGGCCCACGAGCAGTACTTC. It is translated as CASSQISRAHEQYF. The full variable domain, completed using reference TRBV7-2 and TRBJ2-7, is GAGVSQSPSNKVTEKGKDVELRCDPISGHTALYWYRQSLGQGLEFLIYFQGNSAPDKSGLPSDRFSAERTGGSVSTLTIQRTQQEDSAVYLCASSQISRAHEQYFGPGTRLTVT.